These 23 T cell receptor beta chains originate from one sample sequenced in a study of cytomegalovirus exposure and HLA in healthy donors (TCRdb year 2017). The library came from the immunoSEQ multiplex PCR assay. TCRdb carries this immuneACCESS record with in-frame sequences only. Its versions omit some clonotypes, under half of them owing to an unresolved V gene in the studies checked, with the rest unexplained. This sample has 100,000 to 150,000 clones in its table, and roughly 89% of those were observed once. The ten largest account for approximately 3.3% of the sample. The sequenced material came from PBMCs. The receptor set was obtained from a man under 40 in good health and CMV-seronegative.

The V gene is TRBV5-1, the J gene TRBJ2-7; the match to TRBD1 covers 8 bases. The J segment lost 2 bases and the V segment lost 0 bases, leaving 10 bases of the junction unmatched. This CDR3 has 17 residues. From germline, CDR1 is SGHRS and CDR2 YFSETQ. The CDR3 loop is CASSLANFGTGAYEQYF. The CDR3 DNA sequence: TGCGCCAGCAGCTTGGCCAACTTTGGGACAGGAGCCTACGAGCAGTACTTC.

The rearrangement links TRBV28 to TRBJ1-4; 7 nucleotides match TRBD1. J was trimmed by 8 bases and V by 4 bases; bases with no gene match: 10. This CDR3 is built from 15 residues. Germline V CDR1 and CDR2: MDHEN, SYDVKM. The CDR3: CASSYMTGFGEKLFF. CDR3 nucleotide sequence: TGTGCCAGCAGTTATATGACAGGGTTTGGAGAAAAACTGTTTTTT.

This sequence joins TRBV29-1 and TRBJ1-3; D not certain. Trimming removed 5 bases at V and 3 bases at J, with 11 bases between. This CDR3 comprises 13 residues. CDR1 and CDR2 from the germline V gene are SQVTM and ANQGSEA. For the CDR3, the DNA is TGCAGCGTTATACCCGTCGGTGGAAACACCATATATTTT. Translation gives CSVIPVGGNTIYF. Full variable domain (remainder filled in from reference TRBV29-1 and TRBJ1-3): SAVISQKPSRDICQRGTSLTIQCQVDSQVTMMFWYRQQPGQSLTLIATANQGSEATYESGFVIDKFPISRPNLTFSTLTVSNMSPEDSSIYLCSVIPVGGNTIYFGEGSWLTVV.

This clone was observed a few times. V is TRBV6-5 and J is TRBJ2-7; D gene uncertain. This CDR3 comprises 14 residues. Germline assignment: CDR1 MNHEY and CDR2 SVGAGI. The V gene lost 4 bases and the J gene lost 0 bases, with 10 bases spanning the gap. The CDR3 protein is CASSLTWSSYEQYF. The CDR3 nucleotides read TGTGCCAGCAGTTTGACGTGGAGCTCCTACGAGCAGTACTTC.

This rearrangement joins TRBV28 to TRBJ2-3; a possible D gene is TRBD1 (6 bases). The length of the CDR3 is 14 residues. The V gene lost 2 bases and the J gene lost 5 bases, with 11 bases spanning the gap. Germline lookup yields CDR1 MDHEN and CDR2 SYDVKM. The CDR3 bases are TGTGCCAGCAGTTTAAGGACAGCCGGAGATACGCAGTATTTT. Its protein product is CASSLRTAGDTQYF. Drawing the rest from reference TRBV28 and TRBJ2-3, the complete variable domain is DVKVTQSSRYLVKRTGEKVFLECVQDMDHENMFWYRQDPGLGLRLIYFSYDVKMKEKGDIPEGYSVSREKKERFSLILESASTNQTSMYLCASSLRTAGDTQYFGPGTRLTVL.

The V and J genes are TRBV19 and TRBJ1-3, with 8 bases fitting TRBD1. CDR1 LNHDA and CDR2 SQIVND come from the germline V gene (reference sequence). The CDR3 has 13 amino acids. The trim removed 6 bases at V and 11 bases at J, leaving 9 bases unmatched. The CDR3 sequence: CASRSDRVSSIYF. Here the CDR3 DNA reads TGTGCCAGTAGATCGGACAGGGTTTCGTCCATATATTTT.

The chain has TRBV6-1 and TRBJ1-2; D remains ambiguous. The CDR3 has 15 amino acids. V was shortened by 2 bases and J by 4 bases, with 14 bases between the two germline ends. The germline V gene encodes CDR1 MNHNS and CDR2 SASEGT. For the CDR3, the DNA is TGTGCCAGCAGTGAACGTTCAGGAACTCCCTATGGCTACACCTTC. Its protein product is CASSERSGTPYGYTF.

This chain connects TRBV7-8 to TRBJ2-7; no firm D call. V was trimmed by 5 bases and J by 6 bases, leaving 11 bases between them. The germline CDR1 and CDR2 sequences are SGHVS and FQNEAQ. This CDR3 is built from 12 residues. The CDR3 DNA follows: TGTGCCAGCAGCCCTCCTTTGGCCGAGCAGTACTTC. Amino acids: CASSPPLAEQYF. The entire variable domain, with the rest obtained from reference TRBV7-8 and TRBJ2-7, is as follows: GAGVSQSPRYKVAKRGQDVALRCDPISGHVSLFWYQQALGQGPEFLTYFQNEAQLDKSGLPSDRFFAERPEGSVSTLKIQRTQQEDSAVYLCASSPPLAEQYFGPGTRLTVT.

This chain connects TRBV18 to TRBJ2-7; a possible D gene is TRBD1 (7 bases). Germline-derived CDR1 and CDR2 are KGHSH and LQKENI. Trimming shortened V by 6 bases and J by 6 bases, and 9 bases separated the two germline ends. CDR3 length: 11 residues. CDR3 protein: CASSQGGEQYF. For the CDR3, the DNA is TGTGCCAGCTCTCAGGGGGGCGAGCAGTACTTC.

The J gene is TRBJ1-5, the V gene TRBV27; weak D call: TRBD1 (5 bases). V shed 6 bases and J shed 0 bases, with 9 bases lying between them. There are 14 residues in the CDR3. Germline CDR1 and CDR2: MNHEY and SMNVEV (reference sequence). The CDR3 is CASSWTHSNQPQHF. The CDR3 region has the DNA TGTGCCAGCAGCTGGACACATAGCAATCAGCCCCAGCATTTT.

This chain connects TRBV6-6 to TRBJ2-1; 7 bases agree with TRBD2. The V gene's germline CDR1 is MNHNY and CDR2 SVGAGI (reference sequence). After removal of 4 bases from V and 0 bases from J, the junction contained 6 bases not matched to a gene. The CDR3 has 16 amino acids. The CDR3 protein is CASSSQRGSSYNEQFF. The DNA of the CDR3 is TGTGCCAGCAGTTCACAGCGGGGAAGCTCCTACAATGAGCAGTTCTTC.

The chain employs TRBV14 and TRBJ2-7; the match to TRBD1 covers 9 bases. CDR1 SGHDN and CDR2 FVKESK come from the germline V gene. The CDR3 totals 15 residues. Trimming cost V 3 bases and J 3 bases; bases outside gene matches: 6. This chain's CDR3 is CASSQYTGGFYEQYF. CDR3 DNA: TGTGCCAGCAGCCAGTATACAGGGGGCTTCTACGAGCAGTACTTC.

The genes are TRBV19 and TRBJ1-4; tentatively, D is TRBD1 (5 bases). The V end was cut by 5 bases, the J end by 7 bases, with 14 bases between. Germline lookup yields CDR1 LNHDA and CDR2 SQIVND (reference sequence). The length of the CDR3 is 14 residues. CDR3 amino acids: CASSARRRGEKLFF. The CDR3 DNA follows: TGTGCCAGTAGTGCCCGACGGAGGGGTGAAAAACTGTTTTTT.

The chain is built from TRBV5-4 and TRBJ1-1, with TRBD1 matching 10 bases. The CDR3 sequence is 14 residues long. Germline CDR1 reads SGHNT; CDR2 reads YYREEE (reference sequence). V shed 4 bases and J 4 bases; nucleotides not matched to a gene: 4. The chain's CDR3 is CASSQDRGSTEAFF. The CDR3 nucleotides are TGTGCCAGCAGCCAGGACAGGGGGTCCACTGAAGCTTTCTTT.

The chain joins TRBV5-8 to TRBJ2-6; D unclear. The CDR3 loop spans 15 amino acids. Trimming removed 0 bases from V and 0 bases from J, with 4 bases in between. CDR1 is SGHTS, CDR2 YDEGEE, per germline. CDR3 sequence (DNA): TGTGCCAGCAGCTTGGCTTCCTCTGGGGCCAACGTCCTGACTTTC. Translated: CASSLASSGANVLTF. Together with reference TRBV5-8 and TRBJ2-6, the CDR3 gives the full variable domain: EAGVTQSPTHLIKTRGQQATLRCSPISGHTSVYWYQQALGLGLQFLLWYDEGEERNRGNFPPRFSGRQFPNYSSELNVNALELEDSALYLCASSLASSGANVLTFGAGSRLTVL.

This rearrangement joins TRBV6-6 to TRBJ1-5; a possible D gene is TRBD1 (6 bases). Deletions cut 6 bases from V and 0 bases from J, with 12 bases between. The CDR3 has 15 residues. Germline V gene sequence: CDR1 MNHNY, CDR2 SVGAGI (reference sequence). The CDR3 nucleotides are TGTGCCAGCAGCCTGGGACAACATAGCAATCAGCCCCAGCATTTT. It yields the protein CASSLGQHSNQPQHF.

Only one count was recorded for this clone. The chain is built from TRBV5-1 and TRBJ2-1; 7 bases are shared with TRBD1. CDR3 length equals 16 residues. Per the germline V gene, CDR1 is SGHRS and CDR2 is YFSETQ. The V segment lost 6 bases and the J segment 5 bases; nucleotides outside the gene matches: 14. CDR3 nucleotide sequence: TGCGCCAGCACTCGACAGGGCCACAATGTGGACAATGAGCAGTTCTTC. It specifies CASTRQGHNVDNEQFF.

V usage is TRBV6-5 and J usage is TRBJ2-7; 10 nucleotides agree with TRBD1. The V segment lost 2 bases and the J segment 4 bases; nucleotides outside the gene matches: 8. The length of the CDR3 is 16 residues. Germline-derived CDR1 and CDR2 are MNHEY and SVGAGI. DNA of the CDR3: TGTGCCAGCAGTTACCTCTCCGGGACAGGGGTATACGAGCAGTACTTC. Amino acids: CASSYLSGTGVYEQYF.

This clone was seen a handful of times. The chain has TRBV7-9 and TRBJ1-4; 9 positions agree with TRBD1. This CDR3 is built from 16 residues. V lost 3 bases to trimming and J lost 8 bases; unmatched junction nucleotides: 10. Germline CDR1 and CDR2: SEHNR and FQNEAQ (reference sequence). The CDR3 spells CASSFRGTGLKEKLFF. The DNA for the CDR3 is TGTGCCAGCAGCTTTCGGGGGACAGGGCTAAAGGAAAAACTGTTTTTT.

This chain connects TRBV29-1 to TRBJ2-1, with 12 bases identical to TRBD2. The CDR3 totals 13 residues. The germline gives CDR1 SQVTM, CDR2 ANQGSEA. V lost 5 bases, J lost 11 bases, and 7 bases stayed unmatched. Here the CDR3 DNA reads TGCAGCGTTTACGGGACTAGCGGGTACCAGCAGTTCTTC. This sequence encodes CSVYGTSGYQQFF.

The genes are TRBV5-5 and TRBJ2-7; 9 nucleotides match TRBD1. The CDR3 is 14 residues long. The germline V gene has CDR1 SGHKS and CDR2 YYEKEE (reference sequence). V dropped 1 base and J dropped 7; count of bases not matched to a gene: 6. The CDR3 loop reads CASSLWTGEGEQYF. The DNA of the CDR3 is TGTGCCAGCAGCTTGTGGACAGGGGAGGGAGAGCAGTACTTC.

The CDR3 DNA sequence: TGTGCCAGCAGCCCCACCGGGACTAGCGGGGGGTCTGAGCAGTTCTTC. This gives the protein CASSPTGTSGGSEQFF. The gene calls are TRBV9 and TRBJ2-1; 15 bases line up with TRBD2. In germline, CDR1 is SGDLS, CDR2 YYNGEE. The CDR3 is 16 amino acids. J was trimmed by 9 bases and V by 4 bases; bases with no gene match: 8.

The chain uses TRBV6-1 and TRBJ1-5; 7 bases match TRBD1. The CDR3 sequence is 15 residues long. The V gene end was trimmed by 1 base and the J gene end by 7 bases; junction bases not matched to a gene: 7. CDR1 is MNHNS, CDR2 SASEGT, per germline. The CDR3 loop is CASSEGDRVLQPQHF. The CDR3 DNA sequence: TGTGCCAGCAGTGAAGGAGACAGGGTTTTGCAGCCCCAGCATTTT.